Each of the 11 T cell receptor beta chains below was sequenced from the same sample in a study of T cells in Graves' hyperthyroidism and ophthalmopathy. The source material, RNA transcripts, was used to amplify TCR beta CDR3 regions. First-round RT-PCR of the TCR CDR3 relied on the HTBI primer set. TCRdb reanalysed the multiplex PCR reads using MiXCR and keeps one entry per CDR3 protein. The table shows a few hundred thousand distinct CDR3 sequences, with 13% to 15% occurring only once. The material sequenced was blood. These receptors were obtained from a woman younger than 30 with Graves' hyperthyroidism.

The rearrangement links TRBV27 to TRBJ2-7; 10 bases align to TRBD1. The CDR3 length is 13 residues. Germline CDR1 MNHEY, CDR2 SMNVEV (reference sequence). Germline trimming cut 3 bases from V and 6 bases from J; bases unmatched to any gene: 2. The CDR3 region is CASSFWDRGEQYF. In DNA form, the CDR3 reads TGTGCCAGCAGTTTTTGGGACAGGGGCGAGCAGTACTTC.

This clonotype appeared many times. The V call is TRBV29-1, the J call TRBJ1-2; maybe TRBD1 (5 bases). In germline, CDR1 is SQVTM, CDR2 ANQGSEA. This CDR3 is built from 14 residues. V was cut by 3 bases and J by 0 bases, with 11 bases left in between. The CDR3 bases are TGCAGCGTTGACACCGACAGTACTAACTATGGCTACACCTTC. Protein product: CSVDTDSTNYGYTF.

This clonotype has a count of ten or more. The chain carries TRBV20-1 and TRBJ2-5; D is ambiguous. Germline V gives CDR1 DFQATT, CDR2 SNEGSKA (reference sequence). Trimming stripped 5 bases from V and 0 bases from J, with 7 bases between. This CDR3 region has 12 residues. The CDR3 region is CSAADYQETQYF. The CDR3 bases are TGCAGTGCTGCAGACTACCAAGAGACCCAGTACTTC.

This clonotype was counted many times. The gene calls are TRBV12-3 or TRBV12-4 and TRBJ2-5; no clear D. The V end was cut by 5 bases, the J end by 4 bases, with 5 bases between. The CDR3 length is 11 residues. Here the CDR3 DNA reads TGTGCCAGCAGTGTGTCAGAGACCCAGTACTTC. Amino acids: CASSVSETQYF.

The chain couples TRBV12-3 or TRBV12-4 to TRBJ1-5; D perhaps matches TRBD1 (5 bases). Trimming removed 6 bases at V and 7 bases at J, with 10 bases between. This CDR3 comprises 12 residues. The CDR3 region has the DNA TGTGCCAGCAGCCTGGGGCCACAGCCCCAGCATTTT. Translating gives CASSLGPQPQHF.

This clonotype was seen repeatedly, ten times or more. The rearrangement joins TRBV6-1 to TRBJ2-7, with TRBD1 matching 9 bases. The CDR3 runs 15 residues. Germline V gene data show CDR1 as MNHNS and CDR2 as SASEGT. V lost 8 bases, J lost 3 bases, and 11 bases stayed unmatched. CDR3 residues: CASGASGTGNYEQYF. The CDR3 DNA reads TGTGCCAGCGGCGCCTCCGGGACAGGGAACTACGAGCAGTACTTC.

This clonotype was seen many times. The chain employs TRBV19 and TRBJ2-3, with 15 bases lining up with TRBD2. Per germline, CDR1 LNHDA and CDR2 SQIVND (reference sequence). The CDR3 spans 18 residues. Trimming cost V 5 bases and J 0 bases; bases outside gene matches: 6. CDR3: CASSPRGTSGRSTDTQYF. CDR3 DNA: TGTGCCAGTAGTCCCCGCGGGACTAGCGGGAGGAGCACAGATACGCAGTATTTT. Using reference TRBV19 and TRBJ2-3 for the parts outside the CDR3, the full variable domain is DGGITQSPKYLFRKEGQNVTLSCEQNLNHDAMYWYRQDPGQGLRLIYYSQIVNDFQKGDIAEGYSVSREKKESFPLTVTSAQKNPTAFYLCASSPRGTSGRSTDTQYFGPGTRLTVL.

In this sample, this clonotype turned up many times. The genes are TRBV3-1 and TRBJ2-7, with D possibly TRBD1 on 6 matching bases. V lost 4 bases, J lost 1 base, and 8 bases lay in between. CDR3 length equals 13 residues. Germline V gives CDR1 LGHDT, CDR2 YNNKEL (reference sequence). In DNA form, the CDR3 reads TGTGCCAGCAGCCGGACAGAGTCCTACGAGCAGTACTTC. It translates to CASSRTESYEQYF.

The table lists this clonotype with a few counts. In DNA, the CDR3 is TGTGCCAGCAGTCCTGGACAGGGCCCTGAAAAACTGTTTTTT. Its translation is CASSPGQGPEKLFF. This chain joins TRBV7-9 and TRBJ1-4; 8 bases fit TRBD1. This CDR3 region has 14 residues. Germline lookup yields CDR1 SEHNR and CDR2 FQNEAQ (reference sequence). V shed 6 bases, J shed 7 bases, and the junction held 7 bases outside the gene matches. Using reference TRBV7-9 and TRBJ1-4 for the parts outside the CDR3, the full variable domain is DTGVSQNPRHKITKRGQNVTFRCDPISEHNRLYWYRQTLGQGPEFLTYFQNEAQLEKSRLLSDRFSAERPKGSFSTLEIQRTEQGDSAMYLCASSPGQGPEKLFFGSGTQLSVL.

This clonotype was seen ten or more times. A read error may explain this, as a much larger clone is one base away. The gene calls are TRBV27 and TRBJ1-1; D gene ambiguous. Germline CDR1 and CDR2: MNHEY and SMNVEV (reference sequence). The CDR3 runs to 13 residues. V lost 3 bases, J lost 1 base, and 6 bases lay in between. CDR3 sequence: CASSLPGNTEAFF. The CDR3 bases are TGTGCCAGCAGTTTGCCGGGGAACACTGAAGCTTTCTTT.

Only one count was recorded for this clonotype. V and J are TRBV7-9 and TRBJ2-3; 11 bases map to TRBD1. V gave up 4 bases and J gave up 4 bases; unmatched junction bases: 1. Germline V lookup: CDR1 SEHNR, CDR2 FQNEAQ (reference sequence). The CDR3 covers 14 residues. The CDR3 DNA reads as TGTGCCAGCAGCTGGACAGGGGGCTCAGATACGCAGTATTTT. Translation: CASSWTGGSDTQYF.